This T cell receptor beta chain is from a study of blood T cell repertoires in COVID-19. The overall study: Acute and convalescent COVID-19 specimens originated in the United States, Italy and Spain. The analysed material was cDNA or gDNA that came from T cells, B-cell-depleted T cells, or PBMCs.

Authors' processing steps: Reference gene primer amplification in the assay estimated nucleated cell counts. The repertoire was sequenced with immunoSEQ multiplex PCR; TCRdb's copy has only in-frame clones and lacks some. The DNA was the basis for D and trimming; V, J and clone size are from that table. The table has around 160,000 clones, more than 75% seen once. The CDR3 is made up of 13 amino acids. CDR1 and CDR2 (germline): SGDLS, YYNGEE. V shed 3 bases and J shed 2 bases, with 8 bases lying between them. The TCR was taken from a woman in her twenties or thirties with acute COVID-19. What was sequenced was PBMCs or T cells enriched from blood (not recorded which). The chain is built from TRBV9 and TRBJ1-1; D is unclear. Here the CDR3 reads CASSATTNTEAFF. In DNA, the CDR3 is TGTGCCAGCAGCGCCACCACAAACACTGAAGCTTTCTTT. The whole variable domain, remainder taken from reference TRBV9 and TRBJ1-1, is DSGVTQTPKHLITATGQRVTLRCSPRSGDLSVYWYQQSLDQGLQFLIQYYNGEERAKGNILERFSAQQFPDLHSELNLSSLELGDSALYFCASSATTNTEAFFGQGTRLTVV.